This T cell receptor beta chain was captured in a study of neurological immune-mediated disorders. Per the germline V gene, CDR1 is SGDLS and CDR2 is YYNGEE. Trimming cost V 2 bases and J 6 bases; bases outside gene matches: 7. CDR3 size: 15 residues. MiXCR, run by TCRdb on the 5' RACE reads, gives a single entry per CDR3 protein. Altogether some 48,000 distinct CDR3 sequences are present, about a tenth being singletons, with the ten largest covering about 20%. In this sample, this clonotype turned up a few times. Input material: PBMCs. The receptor comes from a woman between 40 and 55 years old with HTLV-1-associated myelopathy (HAM/TSP). This chain joins TRBV9 and TRBJ2-3, with 9 bases that match TRBD1. The CDR3 region is CASSVQGTGSDTQYF. In DNA form, the CDR3 reads TGTGCCAGCAGCGTTCAAGGGACAGGGTCGGATACGCAGTATTTT.